The T cell receptor (beta chain) under discussion was sequenced for a study of blood T cell repertoires in COVID-19. V was clipped by 4 bases and J by 5 bases, with 15 bases between them. The CDR3 contains 14 residues. Germline values: CDR1 SGHDT, CDR2 YYEEEE. Profiling relied on immunoSEQ multiplex PCR, and the TCRdb table lists in-frame clones only, not all of them. The top ten hold about 2.1% of the sample, which has 330,000 or so clones, around 87% seen once. The receptor comes from a man in his forties or fifties in a cohort exposed to, infected with or recovered from COVID-19 (not recorded which). J is TRBJ1-1 and V is TRBV5-6; D ambiguous. Source material: PBMCs or T cells enriched from blood (not recorded which). The CDR3 is CASSHMRGETEAFF. The CDR3 region has the DNA TGTGCCAGCAGCCACATGCGGGGTGAAACTGAAGCTTTCTTT.